The T cell receptor (beta chain) under discussion was sequenced for a study of blood T cell repertoires in COVID-19. In the study overall: There were acute and convalescent COVID-19 samples, and they came from the United States, Italy and Spain.

Per the study methods: Reference gene primer amplification in the assay estimated nucleated cell counts. The repertoire was sequenced with immunoSEQ multiplex PCR; TCRdb's copy has only in-frame clones and lacks some. The DNA was the basis for D and trimming; V, J and clone size are from that table. The repertoire includes over 150,000 clones, over 75% of them detected once, and around 12% sits in the top ten. CDR3 length: 16 residues. After removal of 5 bases from V and 10 bases from J, the junction contained 16 bases not matched to a gene. Per the germline V gene, CDR1 is SEHNR and CDR2 is FQNEAQ (reference sequence).

The clonotype originates from a woman in her 50s with acute or convalescent COVID-19. The sequenced sample was peripheral blood. V and J are TRBV7-9 and TRBJ2-1, with TRBD2 matching over 8 bases. The CDR3 DNA is TGTGCCAGCAGCCATACTAGCGGTGGTGTGAGCTGGGAGCAGTTCTTC. Translation: CASSHTSGGVSWEQFF.